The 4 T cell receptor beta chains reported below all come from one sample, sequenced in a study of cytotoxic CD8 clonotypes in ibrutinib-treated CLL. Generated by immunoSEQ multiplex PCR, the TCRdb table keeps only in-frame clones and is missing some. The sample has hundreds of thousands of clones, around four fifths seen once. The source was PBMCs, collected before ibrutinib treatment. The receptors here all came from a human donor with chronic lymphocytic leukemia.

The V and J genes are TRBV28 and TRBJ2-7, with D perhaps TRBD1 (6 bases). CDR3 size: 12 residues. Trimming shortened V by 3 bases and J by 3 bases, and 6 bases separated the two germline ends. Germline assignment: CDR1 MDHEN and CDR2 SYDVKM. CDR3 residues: CASSLDSYEQYF. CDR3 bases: TGTGCCAGCAGTTTGGACAGCTACGAGCAGTACTTC.

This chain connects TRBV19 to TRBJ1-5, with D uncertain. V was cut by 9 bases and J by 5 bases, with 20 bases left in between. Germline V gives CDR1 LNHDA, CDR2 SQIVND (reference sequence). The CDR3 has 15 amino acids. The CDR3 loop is CASKREPISDQPQHF. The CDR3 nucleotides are TGTGCCAGCAAACGAGAACCGATTTCGGATCAGCCCCAGCATTTT.

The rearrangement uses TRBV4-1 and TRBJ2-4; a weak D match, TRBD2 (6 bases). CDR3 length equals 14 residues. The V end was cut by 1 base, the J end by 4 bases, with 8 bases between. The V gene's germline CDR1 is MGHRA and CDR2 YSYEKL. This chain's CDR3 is CASSQVGGKNIQYF. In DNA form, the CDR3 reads TGCGCCAGCAGCCAAGTGGGAGGTAAAAACATTCAGTACTTC.

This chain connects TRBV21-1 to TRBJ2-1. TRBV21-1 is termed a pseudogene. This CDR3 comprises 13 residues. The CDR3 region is CASSPRDPGREFF. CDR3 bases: TGTGCCAGCAGCCCCCGGGACCCGGGCAGGGAGTTCTTC.